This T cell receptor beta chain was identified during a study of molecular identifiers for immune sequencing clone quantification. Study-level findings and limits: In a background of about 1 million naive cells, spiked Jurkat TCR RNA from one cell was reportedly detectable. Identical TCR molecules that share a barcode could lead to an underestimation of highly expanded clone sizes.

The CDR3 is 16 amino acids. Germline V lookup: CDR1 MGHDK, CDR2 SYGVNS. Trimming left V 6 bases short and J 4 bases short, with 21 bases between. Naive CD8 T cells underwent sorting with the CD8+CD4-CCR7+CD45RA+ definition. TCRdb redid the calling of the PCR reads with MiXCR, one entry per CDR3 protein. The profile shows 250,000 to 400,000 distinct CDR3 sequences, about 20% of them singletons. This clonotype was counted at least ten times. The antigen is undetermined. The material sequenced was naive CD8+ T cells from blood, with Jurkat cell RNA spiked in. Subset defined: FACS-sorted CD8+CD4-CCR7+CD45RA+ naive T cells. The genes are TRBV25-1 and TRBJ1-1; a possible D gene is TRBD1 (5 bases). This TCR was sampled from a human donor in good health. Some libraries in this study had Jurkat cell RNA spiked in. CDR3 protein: CASRGPDLGHGTEAFF. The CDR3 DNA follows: TGTGCCAGCAGAGGTCCGGACTTGGGGCACGGCACTGAAGCTTTCTTT.